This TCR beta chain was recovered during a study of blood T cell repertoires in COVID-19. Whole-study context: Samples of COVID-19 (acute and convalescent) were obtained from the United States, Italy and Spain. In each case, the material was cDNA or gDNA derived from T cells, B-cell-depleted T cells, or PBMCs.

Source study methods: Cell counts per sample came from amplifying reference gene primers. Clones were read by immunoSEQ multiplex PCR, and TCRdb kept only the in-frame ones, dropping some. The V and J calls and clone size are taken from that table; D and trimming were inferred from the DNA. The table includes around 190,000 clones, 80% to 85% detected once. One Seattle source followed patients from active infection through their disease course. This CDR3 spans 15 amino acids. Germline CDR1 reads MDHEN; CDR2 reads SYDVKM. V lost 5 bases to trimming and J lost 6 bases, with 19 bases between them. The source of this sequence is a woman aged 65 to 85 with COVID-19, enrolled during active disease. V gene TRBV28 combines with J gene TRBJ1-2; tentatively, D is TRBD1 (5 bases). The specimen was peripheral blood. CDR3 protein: CASSLLRQGSNGYTF. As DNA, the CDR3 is TGTGCCAGCAGTCTACTTAGGCAGGGCTCAAATGGCTACACCTTC.